These T cell receptor beta chains were read from a single sample in a study of T cell changes during pregnancy in multiple sclerosis. The table came from immunoSEQ multiplex PCR; TCRdb's copy has only in-frame clones and leaves some out. The sample has 40,000 to 45,000 clones; approximately 92% are singletons. Sequencing was done on a sample of peripheral blood. The receptors were sampled from a female donor with multiple sclerosis, enrolled in a pregnancy study. The conserved cysteine and the conserved F or W are not part of the CDR3 here. The D gene is left open where the match is weak. Only part of the rows carry a size: once, few, many, or a class if the clone is expanded.

abundance,j_gene,v_gene,d_gene,CDR3aa
.,TRBJ2-7,TRBV5-4,TRBD2,ASKRTSGSDNDEQY
.,TRBJ1-2,TRBV19,TRBD1,ASAGGDGYT
.,TRBJ2-3,TRBV30,.,AWSTDGGTDTQY
.,TRBJ1-4,TRBV25-1,TRBD1,ASSEGGTVNEKLF
.,TRBJ2-1,TRBV13,.,ASSSTPGPGPDKVHEQF
.,TRBJ1-3,TRBV5-1,.,ASSFDGLSGNTIY
.,TRBJ2-5,TRBV13,.,ASSHRGQDYGETQY
.,TRBJ2-3,TRBV7-2,.,ASSPSTDTQY
.,TRBJ2-1,TRBV7-2,.,ASSSGLNSYNEQF
.,TRBJ1-5,TRBV30,TRBD1,AWTGGQAENQPQH
.,TRBJ1-1,TRBV6-5,.,ASSSYQGGNTEAF
.,TRBJ2-3,TRBV29-1,TRBD1,SAGQGGTDTQY
few,TRBJ2-1,TRBV10-1,.,ASSPIRERKQF
.,TRBJ2-5,TRBV7-4,.,ASSFVGVGETQY
few,TRBJ2-1,TRBV19,.,ASRGSSADSYNEQF
.,TRBJ2-7,TRBV9,TRBD2,ASSPQTPGLAGGNEQY
.,TRBJ2-7,TRBV29-1,.,SVVATEYQREQY
.,TRBJ1-1,TRBV29-1,.,SAAGRGAGRAF
.,TRBJ1-2,TRBV5-1,.,ASSFDGINYGYT
.,TRBJ1-1,TRBV10-2,.,ASSDQGGNTEAF
.,TRBJ1-1,TRBV7-3,TRBD1,ASSSTPAGQGGVNTEAF
.,TRBJ2-3,TRBV7-3,.,ASSQSGFTDTQY
medium-sized,TRBJ1-5,TRBV6-5,TRBD1,ASSPRDRENQPQH
once,TRBJ1-1,TRBV27,TRBD1,ASSATGVPTEAF
.,TRBJ2-3,TRBV6-4,.,ASSEGSGALWDTQY
once,TRBJ2-2,TRBV13,.,ASSLGGNTGELF
.,TRBJ2-3,TRBV2,.,ASLASTDTQY
.,TRBJ1-1,TRBV15,.,ATSRASSSEAF
.,TRBJ1-2,TRBV7-2,.,ASSLIRSSWGYT
.,.,TRBV5-6,TRBD2,ASSVRGTSGRREQY
once,TRBJ2-3,TRBV4-1,TRBD1,ASSKGAGDTQY
.,TRBJ1-2,TRBV5-1,.,ASSKGQDYGYT
.,TRBJ2-1,TRBV5-1,TRBD2,ASSLQPGTSGGSSYNEQF
.,TRBJ1-1,TRBV7-6,.,ASSLREGTEAF
.,TRBJ2-3,TRBV5-1,.,ASSLGERDTQY
.,TRBJ2-2,TRBV9,.,ASSVVGATGELF
.,TRBJ2-3,TRBV25-1,TRBD1,ASSRGQGIDTQY
.,TRBJ2-7,TRBV7-9,.,ASSGWDPPSYEQY
.,TRBJ1-2,TRBV6-1,.,ASSESVGGT
.,TRBJ2-2,TRBV9,TRBD2,ASSVEGRGKGELF
once,TRBJ2-1,TRBV11-2,.,ASSLDSVGINEQF
.,TRBJ1-5,TRBV30,.,AWSVTSRNQPQH
.,TRBJ2-1,TRBV4-1,.,ASSQPRLGTYNEQF
.,TRBJ1-1,TRBV11-2,TRBD1,ASSADRGAEAF
.,TRBJ2-3,TRBV11-2,TRBD1,ASSLVGTGSGDTQY
.,TRBJ1-1,TRBV21-1,.,ASNQSAQIAEAF
.,TRBJ2-6,TRBV4-1,.,ASSRVLIGSGANVLT
.,TRBJ2-3,TRBV10-3,TRBD2,AIRAGDGTDTQY
.,TRBJ2-3,TRBV7-9,.,ASSPMVDVDTQY
.,TRBJ2-7,TRBV5-1,.,ASSLWTSSSGSNSYEQY
.,TRBJ2-1,TRBV21-1,.,ASTPYTDGLSYNEQF
.,TRBJ2-7,TRBV7-9,.,ASSSGASYEQY
.,TRBJ2-1,TRBV5-4,TRBD1,ASSSRDRAYNEQF
.,TRBJ2-4,TRBV4-2,TRBD1,ASSQLQGLGKNIQY
.,TRBJ2-3,TRBV7-2,.,ASSTYTDTQY
few,TRBJ1-2,TRBV2,.,ASREGQRGQGYT
.,TRBJ1-1,TRBV4-1,TRBD1,ASTPRTGPLMNTEAF
.,TRBJ1-5,TRBV28,.,ASIVGQGGQPQH
.,TRBJ2-7,TRBV6-1,TRBD2,ASSTLAASSYEQY